This is a list of T cell receptor beta chains from one sample in a study of shared clonotypes between healthy human individuals. This table comes from immunoSEQ multiplex PCR, and its TCRdb copy is limited to in-frame clones, with some not included. The sample carries 2 million to 2.5 million clones, around 95% recorded once. Sequencing was performed on naive CD4+ T cells sorted from blood. Receptors were obtained from a man younger than 35 in good health. Both conserved end residues are part of each CDR3. The order of the fields is V gene, J gene, clone size, CDR3 length, D gene, CDR3 DNA, CDR3 protein. The D gene is left open where the match is weak. Only part of the rows carry a size: once, few, many, or a class if the clone is expanded.

V gene: TRBV25-1
J gene: TRBJ2-5
clone size: .
CDR3 length: 12
D gene: .
CDR3 DNA: TGTGCCAGCAGTGTAGGACAAGAGACCCAGTACTTC
CDR3 protein: CASSVGQETQYF

V gene: TRBV18
J gene: TRBJ2-7
clone size: .
CDR3 length: 14
D gene: .
CDR3 DNA: TGTGCCAGCTCCCAGGTGGCAGGGGAGAACGAGCAGTACTTC
CDR3 protein: CASSQVAGENEQYF

V gene: TRBV6-1
J gene: TRBJ2-3
clone size: .
CDR3 length: 16
D gene: TRBD2
CDR3 DNA: TGTGCCAGCAGTGAAGGACTAGCGGGAGCGTTAGATACGCAGTATTTT
CDR3 protein: CASSEGLAGALDTQYF

V gene: TRBV5-1
J gene: TRBJ1-3
clone size: few
CDR3 length: 16
D gene: .
CDR3 DNA: TGCGCCAGCAGCATGAACAGGGTTGGAGCTGGAAACACCATATATTTT
CDR3 protein: CASSMNRVGAGNTIYF

V gene: TRBV4-2
J gene: TRBJ1-3
clone size: .
CDR3 length: 17
D gene: .
CDR3 DNA: TGTGCCAGCACCTCGACTTGGGGCGGACTCACTGGAAACACCATATATTTT
CDR3 protein: CASTSTWGGLTGNTIYF

V gene: TRBV4-1
J gene: TRBJ1-2
clone size: .
CDR3 length: 15
D gene: .
CDR3 DNA: TGCGCCAGCAGCCACAGATGGGACTCCGAATATGGCTACACCTTC
CDR3 protein: CASSHRWDSEYGYTF

V gene: TRBV2
J gene: TRBJ2-5
clone size: .
CDR3 length: 16
D gene: TRBD2
CDR3 DNA: TGTGCCAGCAGTGGCACCAGCGGGAGTTATCAAGAGACCCAGTACTTC
CDR3 protein: CASSGTSGSYQETQYF

V gene: TRBV28
J gene: TRBJ1-5
clone size: .
CDR3 length: 15
D gene: .
CDR3 DNA: TGTGCCAGCAGGCTCCCCCTGGCGGAGAATCAGCCCCAGCATTTT
CDR3 protein: CASRLPLAENQPQHF

V gene: TRBV7-8
J gene: TRBJ2-7
clone size: once
CDR3 length: 14
D gene: .
CDR3 DNA: TGTGCCAGCAGCTTATCAGGGATCACCTACGAGCAGTACTTC
CDR3 protein: CASSLSGITYEQYF

V gene: TRBV5-1
J gene: TRBJ1-5
clone size: .
CDR3 length: 14
D gene: .
CDR3 DNA: TGCGCCAGCAGCTTGGGAGGGTTCCATCAGCCCCAGCATTTT
CDR3 protein: CASSLGGFHQPQHF

V gene: TRBV5-4
J gene: TRBJ1-6
clone size: .
CDR3 length: 13
D gene: .
CDR3 DNA: TGTGCCAGCAGCTTGGAAGCAAATTCACCCCTCCACTTT
CDR3 protein: CASSLEANSPLHF

V gene: TRBV28
J gene: TRBJ1-6
clone size: .
CDR3 length: 15
D gene: .
CDR3 DNA: TGTGCCAGCAGTTTGGGGAGGTCCTATAATTCACCCCTCCACTTT
CDR3 protein: CASSLGRSYNSPLHF

V gene: TRBV5-1
J gene: TRBJ2-2
clone size: .
CDR3 length: 16
D gene: .
CDR3 DNA: TGCGCCAGCAGCTCGTCCCGGGACTTTATTGCCGGGGAGCTGTTTTTT
CDR3 protein: CASSSSRDFIAGELFF

V gene: TRBV7-2
J gene: TRBJ2-5
clone size: once
CDR3 length: 16
D gene: TRBD2
CDR3 DNA: TGTGCCAGCAGCTTAAGGGGCAGCGGGAGTTGGGAGACCCAGTACTTC
CDR3 protein: CASSLRGSGSWETQYF

V gene: TRBV9
J gene: TRBJ1-2
clone size: .
CDR3 length: 14
D gene: .
CDR3 DNA: TGTGCCAGCAGCGTAGGTGGTCAGAACTATGGCTACACCTTC
CDR3 protein: CASSVGGQNYGYTF

V gene: TRBV27
J gene: TRBJ1-1
clone size: .
CDR3 length: 15
D gene: .
CDR3 DNA: TGTGCCAGCAGTTTCGGGGGCCCGGTGGACACTGAAGCTTTCTTT
CDR3 protein: CASSFGGPVDTEAFF

V gene: TRBV25-1
J gene: TRBJ2-7
clone size: .
CDR3 length: 16
D gene: TRBD1
CDR3 DNA: TGTGCCAGCAGTGAACACGGGACAGGGTTTATAGCCGAGCAGTACTTC
CDR3 protein: CASSEHGTGFIAEQYF

V gene: TRBV7-9
J gene: TRBJ2-4
clone size: once
CDR3 length: 14
D gene: .
CDR3 DNA: TGTGCCAGCAGCTTAGCCAGCGTGAAAAACATTCAGTACTTC
CDR3 protein: CASSLASVKNIQYF

V gene: TRBV6-5
J gene: TRBJ1-2
clone size: .
CDR3 length: 13
D gene: .
CDR3 DNA: TGTGCCAGCAGTACAGGGCTTCACTATGGCTACACCTTC
CDR3 protein: CASSTGLHYGYTF

V gene: TRBV6-5
J gene: TRBJ2-1
clone size: .
CDR3 length: 14
D gene: .
CDR3 DNA: TGTGCCAGCAGTTACTCTCAGGGTGACAATGAGCAGTTCTTC
CDR3 protein: CASSYSQGDNEQFF

V gene: TRBV5-4
J gene: TRBJ2-1
clone size: .
CDR3 length: 15
D gene: TRBD1
CDR3 DNA: TGTGCCACCGGGACAGGATTTTCCTCCTACAATGAGCAGTTCTTC
CDR3 protein: CATGTGFSSYNEQFF

V gene: TRBV25-1
J gene: TRBJ2-3
clone size: .
CDR3 length: 16
D gene: TRBD2
CDR3 DNA: TGTGCCAGCAGTGGCCTAGCGGGGGGAAACACAGATACGCAGTATTTT
CDR3 protein: CASSGLAGGNTDTQYF

V gene: TRBV30
J gene: TRBJ1-2
clone size: .
CDR3 length: 15
D gene: TRBD1
CDR3 DNA: TGTGCCTGGAGCCTCTCCACAGGGGGGATTTATGGCTACACCTTC
CDR3 protein: CAWSLSTGGIYGYTF

V gene: TRBV6-5
J gene: TRBJ2-1
clone size: .
CDR3 length: 11
D gene: .
CDR3 DNA: TGTGCCAGCACCCTTACGGGGGAGCAGTTCTTC
CDR3 protein: CASTLTGEQFF

V gene: TRBV6-5
J gene: TRBJ1-1
clone size: .
CDR3 length: 11
D gene: .
CDR3 DNA: TGTGCCACTGGGAGGATGCCTGAAGCTTTCTTT
CDR3 protein: CATGRMPEAFF

V gene: TRBV18
J gene: TRBJ1-5
clone size: .
CDR3 length: 16
D gene: .
CDR3 DNA: TGTGCCAGCTCACCAGGGCAGGGACTTAGCAATCAGCCCCAGCATTTT
CDR3 protein: CASSPGQGLSNQPQHF

V gene: TRBV6-5
J gene: TRBJ1-1
clone size: .
CDR3 length: 13
D gene: .
CDR3 DNA: TGTGCCAGCACCCAAGGGGGGAACACTGTTGCTTTCTTT
CDR3 protein: CASTQGGNTVAFF

V gene: TRBV29-1
J gene: TRBJ1-4
clone size: .
CDR3 length: 13
D gene: .
CDR3 DNA: TGCAGCGTCCCGGGAGCAACTAATGAAAAACTGTTTTTT
CDR3 protein: CSVPGATNEKLFF

V gene: TRBV10-3
J gene: TRBJ1-2
clone size: .
CDR3 length: 15
D gene: .
CDR3 DNA: TGTGCCATCAGTGAGTCGGTGGTAGGGAGGGATGGCTACACCTTC
CDR3 protein: CAISESVVGRDGYTF

V gene: TRBV4-3
J gene: TRBJ2-5
clone size: .
CDR3 length: 13
D gene: .
CDR3 DNA: TGCGCCAGCAGCCCAGCGGGTTTTGAGACCCAGTACTTC
CDR3 protein: CASSPAGFETQYF

V gene: TRBV4-3
J gene: TRBJ2-4
clone size: .
CDR3 length: 17
D gene: TRBD2
CDR3 DNA: TGCGCCAGCAGCCCCTTAATGACTAGCGGGGCCGGGAACATTCAGTACTTC
CDR3 protein: CASSPLMTSGAGNIQYF

V gene: TRBV7-8
J gene: TRBJ2-7
clone size: .
CDR3 length: 15
D gene: .
CDR3 DNA: TGTGCCAGCAGCTTATGGGGTCAGGGGTTATACGAGCAGTACTTC
CDR3 protein: CASSLWGQGLYEQYF

V gene: TRBV30
J gene: TRBJ1-2
clone size: .
CDR3 length: 13
D gene: .
CDR3 DNA: TGTGCCTGGACCGGGGCCCAATTCTATGGCTACACCTTC
CDR3 protein: CAWTGAQFYGYTF

V gene: TRBV5-1
J gene: TRBJ1-4
clone size: .
CDR3 length: 14
D gene: TRBD1
CDR3 DNA: TGCGCCAGCGCTCTACCAGGGGGAGGTGAAAAACTGTTTTTT
CDR3 protein: CASALPGGGEKLFF

V gene: TRBV7-2
J gene: TRBJ1-6
clone size: few
CDR3 length: 15
D gene: .
CDR3 DNA: TGTGCCAGCAGCTTCGACAGGAGGTATAATTCACCCCTCCACTTT
CDR3 protein: CASSFDRRYNSPLHF

V gene: TRBV5-6
J gene: TRBJ2-7
clone size: .
CDR3 length: 15
D gene: TRBD2
CDR3 DNA: TGTGCCAGCAGCTATTGGGGGACTAGCATCCACGAGCAGTACTTC
CDR3 protein: CASSYWGTSIHEQYF

V gene: TRBV18
J gene: TRBJ1-1
clone size: .
CDR3 length: 17
D gene: .
CDR3 DNA: TGTGCCAGCTCACCGGTTATGGGGACGGACTTCAACACTGAAGCTTTCTTT
CDR3 protein: CASSPVMGTDFNTEAFF

V gene: TRBV27
J gene: TRBJ2-7
clone size: few
CDR3 length: 20
D gene: .
CDR3 DNA: TGTGCCAGCAGTCCCGCCTCCTTCTCCCCCGGGGGCGGGAAGTCCTACGAGCAGTACTTC
CDR3 protein: CASSPASFSPGGGKSYEQYF

V gene: TRBV7-2
J gene: TRBJ1-1
clone size: .
CDR3 length: 13
D gene: .
CDR3 DNA: TGTGCCAGCAGCTTTTATATGAACACTGAAGCTTTCTTT
CDR3 protein: CASSFYMNTEAFF

V gene: TRBV5-1
J gene: TRBJ2-5
clone size: .
CDR3 length: 14
D gene: TRBD2
CDR3 DNA: TGCGCCAGCCATGTAGCGGGAGGGGCGGAGACCCAGTACTTC
CDR3 protein: CASHVAGGAETQYF

V gene: TRBV5-1
J gene: TRBJ2-5
clone size: .
CDR3 length: 20
D gene: TRBD2
CDR3 DNA: TGCGCCAGCAGCCCAGGTGATCTTCCGGGACTAGTAGGGTCGAGGGAGACCCAGTACTTC
CDR3 protein: CASSPGDLPGLVGSRETQYF

V gene: TRBV25-1
J gene: TRBJ2-5
clone size: .
CDR3 length: 14
D gene: .
CDR3 DNA: TGTGCCAGCAGTGAATTGCGGAAACAAGAGACCCAGTACTTC
CDR3 protein: CASSELRKQETQYF

V gene: TRBV2
J gene: TRBJ2-1
clone size: .
CDR3 length: 10
D gene: .
CDR3 DNA: TGTGCCAGCAGTGAGGGAAATCGGTTCTTC
CDR3 protein: CASSEGNRFF

V gene: TRBV5-6
J gene: TRBJ1-2
clone size: .
CDR3 length: 13
D gene: .
CDR3 DNA: TGTGCCAGCAGCTCATCTCTCTCTCTTGGCTACACCTTC
CDR3 protein: CASSSSLSLGYTF

V gene: TRBV19
J gene: TRBJ1-1
clone size: .
CDR3 length: 14
D gene: TRBD1
CDR3 DNA: TGTGCCAGTCTCCCGGACAGGGGATCCACTGAAGCTTTCTTT
CDR3 protein: CASLPDRGSTEAFF

V gene: TRBV4-2
J gene: TRBJ2-7
clone size: .
CDR3 length: 15
D gene: .
CDR3 DNA: TGTGCCAGCAGCCAACATGGAGGGAATGTTGGCGAGCAGTACTTC
CDR3 protein: CASSQHGGNVGEQYF

V gene: TRBV29-1
J gene: TRBJ1-1
clone size: .
CDR3 length: 14
D gene: TRBD1
CDR3 DNA: TGCAGCGTTGGTAGACAGGGTAAGAACACTGAAGCTTTCTTT
CDR3 protein: CSVGRQGKNTEAFF

V gene: TRBV11-2
J gene: TRBJ2-4
clone size: .
CDR3 length: 15
D gene: .
CDR3 DNA: TGTGCCAGCAGCGCCGCCGACGTCGCCAAAAACATTCAGTACTTC
CDR3 protein: CASSAADVAKNIQYF

V gene: TRBV9
J gene: TRBJ1-2
clone size: .
CDR3 length: 15
D gene: .
CDR3 DNA: TGTGCCAGCAGCGTAGCGCCAGGGTACTTCTATGGCTACACCTTC
CDR3 protein: CASSVAPGYFYGYTF

V gene: TRBV7-9
J gene: TRBJ2-7
clone size: .
CDR3 length: 12
D gene: .
CDR3 DNA: TGTGCCAGCAGCTCCGGGGCCTACGAGCAGTACTTC
CDR3 protein: CASSSGAYEQYF

V gene: TRBV2
J gene: TRBJ1-1
clone size: once
CDR3 length: 11
D gene: .
CDR3 DNA: TGTGCCAGCAAGGAAACCACTGAAGCTTTCTTT
CDR3 protein: CASKETTEAFF

V gene: TRBV12-5
J gene: TRBJ2-1
clone size: .
CDR3 length: 12
D gene: .
CDR3 DNA: TGTGCTAGTGGTTTGGACTACAATGAGCAGTTCTTC
CDR3 protein: CASGLDYNEQFF

V gene: TRBV4-1
J gene: TRBJ1-3
clone size: .
CDR3 length: 14
D gene: .
CDR3 DNA: TGCGCCAGCAGCCAAGTAGGGGCTGGAAACACCATATATTTT
CDR3 protein: CASSQVGAGNTIYF

V gene: TRBV2
J gene: TRBJ2-5
clone size: .
CDR3 length: 14
D gene: TRBD2
CDR3 DNA: TGTGCCAGCAGGCGCGGGGGGGCCGGAGAGACCCAGTACTTC
CDR3 protein: CASRRGGAGETQYF

V gene: TRBV4-1
J gene: TRBJ2-7
clone size: .
CDR3 length: 19
D gene: TRBD1
CDR3 DNA: TGCGCCAGCAGCCTGATCGCCCCGGTCGGGACAGGGATACGCCACGAGCAGTACTTC
CDR3 protein: CASSLIAPVGTGIRHEQYF